This T cell receptor (beta chain) was recovered during a study of siplizumab effects on memory and regulatory T cells. Background on the study: Mixed lymphocyte reactions were matched in twos, containing siplizumab at 0.75 to 1 ug/mL or lacking drug.

Each sample contributed approximately 96,000 TCR templates to the assay. Here immunoSEQ multiplex PCR was the method, and the copy in TCRdb shows in-frame clones only, minus some. The repertoire holds more than 5,500 clones, with roughly 36% as singletons. Whole-study results and caveats: Siplizumab gave mappable alloreactive CD4+ clones an average Treg-derived fraction of 68.8%, against 25% to 30% in controls. Alloreactive sequences whose origin lay in unstimulated CD4+ memory cells were significantly reduced by siplizumab.

Kept together in coculture, the mixed lymphocyte reaction cells spent approximately 6 days at 37°C. In regard to this clone: The antigen is not known.

The CDR3 is 11 residues long. V gave up 4 bases and J gave up 8 bases, with 6 bases separating them. CDR1 and CDR2 (germline): SGHNT, YENEEA. The sequencing input was CFSE-low (dividing) CD8+ T cells sorted from an allogeneic mixed lymphocyte reaction. J is TRBJ2-1 and V is TRBV11-3; D not certain. The sequence was collected from a human donor in good health; the cells came from an allogeneic mixed lymphocyte reaction. CDR3 sequence reads: CASSSGYEQFF. Here the CDR3 DNA reads TGTGCCAGCAGCTCTGGATATGAGCAGTTCTTC.